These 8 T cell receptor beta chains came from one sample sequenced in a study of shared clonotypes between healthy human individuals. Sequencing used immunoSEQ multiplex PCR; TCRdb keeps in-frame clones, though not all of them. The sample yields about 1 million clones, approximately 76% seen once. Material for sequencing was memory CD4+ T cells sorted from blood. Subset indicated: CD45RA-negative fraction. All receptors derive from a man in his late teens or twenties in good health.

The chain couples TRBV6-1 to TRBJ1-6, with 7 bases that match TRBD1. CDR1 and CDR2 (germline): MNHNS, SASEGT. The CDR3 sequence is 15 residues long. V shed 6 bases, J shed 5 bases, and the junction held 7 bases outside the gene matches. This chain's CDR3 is CASSDRTGNNSPLHF. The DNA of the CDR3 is TGTGCCAGCAGCGATCGGACAGGAAATAATTCACCCCTCCACTTT.

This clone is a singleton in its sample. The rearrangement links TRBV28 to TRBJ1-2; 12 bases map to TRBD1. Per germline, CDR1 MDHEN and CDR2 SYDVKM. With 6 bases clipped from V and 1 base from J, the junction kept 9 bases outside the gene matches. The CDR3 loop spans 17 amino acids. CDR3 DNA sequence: TGTGCCAGCAGGTCGGGACAGGGGGCGATTTTTAACTATGGCTACACCTTC. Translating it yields CASRSGQGAIFNYGYTF.

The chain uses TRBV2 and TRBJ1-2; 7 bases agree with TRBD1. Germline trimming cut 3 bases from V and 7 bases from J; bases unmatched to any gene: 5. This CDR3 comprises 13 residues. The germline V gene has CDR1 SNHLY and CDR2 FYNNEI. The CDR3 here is CASSDEGAGGYTF. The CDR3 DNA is TGTGCCAGCAGTGATGAGGGGGCGGGTGGCTACACCTTC.

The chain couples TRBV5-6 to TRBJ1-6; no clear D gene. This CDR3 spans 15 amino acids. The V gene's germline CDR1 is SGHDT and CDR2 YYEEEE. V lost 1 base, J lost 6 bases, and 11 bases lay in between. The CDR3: CASSLNLGPNSPLHF. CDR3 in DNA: TGTGCCAGCAGCTTGAACTTGGGTCCTAATTCACCCCTCCACTTT.

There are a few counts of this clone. This CDR3 is CASSQEGGLFTGELFF. CDR3 DNA sequence: TGCGCCAGCAGCCAAGAAGGTGGACTATTCACCGGGGAGCTGTTTTTT. The genes are TRBV4-3 and TRBJ2-2, with D perhaps matching TRBD2 (6 bases). The CDR3 is 16 amino acids. Per germline, CDR1 LGHNA and CDR2 YSLEER. V was cut by 0 bases and J by 4 bases, with 12 bases left in between.

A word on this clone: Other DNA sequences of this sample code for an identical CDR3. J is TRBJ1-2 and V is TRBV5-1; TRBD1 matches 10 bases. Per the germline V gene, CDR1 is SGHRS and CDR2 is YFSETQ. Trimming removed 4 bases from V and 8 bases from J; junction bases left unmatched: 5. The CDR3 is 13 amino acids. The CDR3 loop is CASSPTGGGGYTF. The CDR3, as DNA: TGCGCCAGCAGCCCGACAGGGGGCGGGGGCTACACCTTC.

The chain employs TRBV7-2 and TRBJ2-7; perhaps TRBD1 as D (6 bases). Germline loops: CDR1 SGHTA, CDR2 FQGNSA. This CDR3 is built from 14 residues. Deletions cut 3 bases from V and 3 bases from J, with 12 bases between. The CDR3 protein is CASSLSGHYYEQYF. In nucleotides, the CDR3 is TGTGCCAGCAGCTTGTCGGGACACTACTACGAGCAGTACTTC.

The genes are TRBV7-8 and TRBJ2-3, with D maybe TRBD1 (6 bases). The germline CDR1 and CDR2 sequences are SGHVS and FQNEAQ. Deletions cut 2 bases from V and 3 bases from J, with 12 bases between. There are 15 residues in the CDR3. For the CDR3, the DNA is TGTGCCAGCAGCTTAAACAGGGTGGATACAGATACGCAGTATTTT. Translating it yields CASSLNRVDTDTQYF.